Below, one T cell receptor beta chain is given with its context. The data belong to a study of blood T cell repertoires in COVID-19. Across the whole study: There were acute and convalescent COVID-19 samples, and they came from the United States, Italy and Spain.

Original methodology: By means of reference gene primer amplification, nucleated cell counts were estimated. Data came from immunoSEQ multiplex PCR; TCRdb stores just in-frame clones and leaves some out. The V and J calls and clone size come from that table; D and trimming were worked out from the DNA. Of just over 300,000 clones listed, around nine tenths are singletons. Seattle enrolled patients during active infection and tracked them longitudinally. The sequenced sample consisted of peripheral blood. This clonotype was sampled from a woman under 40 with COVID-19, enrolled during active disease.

The CDR3 reads CASSSQRGGRGEQFF. The CDR3 bases are TGTGCCAGCAGCTCCCAGCGGGGGGGCCGCGGCGAGCAGTTCTTC. This chain joins TRBV7-9 and TRBJ2-1, with 10 bases that match TRBD2. Germline CDR1 SEHNR, CDR2 FQNEAQ (reference sequence). Trimming at V came to 4 bases and at J to 10 bases, leaving 10 bases not matched to a gene. There are 15 residues in the CDR3.